The T cell receptor beta chain described here comes from a study of metastatic and nonmetastatic thyroid tumors. In the study overall: Comparative analysis of repertoires was undertaken across blood and tumor or nodule tissue obtained from malignant and benign thyroid patients.

Ahead of thyroid surgery, no patient had received treatment of any kind. TCRdb re-called the PCR reads via MiXCR. The table shows about 16,000 clones, with around 23% occurring only once. In germline, CDR1 is SEHNR, CDR2 FQNEAQ (reference sequence). The CDR3 consists of 14 residues. With 5 bases removed from V and 2 bases from J, the gap between germline ends came to 12 bases. This clone was seen a few times. The TCR sequence derives from a female donor with papillary thyroid cancer or a benign thyroid nodule (not recorded which). Some clones in this sample may be carry-over from other donors' samples. The chain links TRBV7-9 to TRBJ1-2; D gene unclear. Material for sequencing was adjacent normal tissue. CDR3 region: CASSPSATNYGYTF. The CDR3 DNA reads as TGTGCCAGCAGCCCTTCGGCAACGAACTATGGCTACACCTTC.